This T cell receptor (beta chain) was found in a study of blood T cell repertoires in COVID-19. Across the whole study: The United States, Italy and Spain provided the acute and convalescent COVID-19 samples.

In the original workflow: Reference gene primer amplification gave estimated nucleated cell counts. Using immunoSEQ multiplex PCR, the repertoire was profiled, and TCRdb retains in-frame clones only, with some absent. The V and J calls and clone size come from that table; D and trimming were worked out from the DNA. Counted here are 270,000 or so clones, roughly 89% occurring once; the ten biggest clones make up about 2%. Germline V lookup: CDR1 SGHTA, CDR2 FQGNSA. The ends lost 6 bases at V and 6 bases at J; junction bases unmatched: 7. There are 13 residues in the CDR3. Sequencing was performed on peripheral blood. This TCR came from a woman aged 60 to 75 with COVID-19, enrolled during active disease. The rearrangement joins TRBV7-2 to TRBJ1-1; 7 bases are shared with TRBD1. The CDR3 loop reads CASRRGTVSEAFF. The CDR3 region has the DNA TGTGCCAGCAGAAGGGGGACAGTCTCTGAAGCTTTCTTT.